The 22 T cell receptor beta chains listed next were all sequenced from one sample in a study of CD8+ T cells in alopecia areata. cDNA reverse transcribed from extracted RNA served as the sequencing template. Some clones are missing from TCRdb's copy, which holds only in-frame ones; the method was immunoSEQ multiplex PCR. The sample contains over 150,000 clones, 56% of which appear only once. The specimen was CD8+ T cells sorted from blood. These receptors came from a human donor in good health.

In this sample, this clone turned up a few times. The chain employs TRBV29-1 and TRBJ2-7, with 8 positions matching TRBD1. The CDR3 has 13 amino acids. CDR1 and CDR2 from the germline V gene are SQVTM and ANQGSEA. V was pared by 7 bases and J by 4 bases, with 9 bases of the junction left unmatched. CDR3 sequence: CSAGQGLIYEQYF. In nucleotides, the CDR3 is TGCAGCGCCGGACAGGGCTTGATTTACGAGCAGTACTTC.

J is TRBJ2-6 and V is TRBV2, with 7 bases fitting TRBD1. The trim removed 2 bases at V and 0 bases at J, leaving 10 bases unmatched. CDR1 SNHLY and CDR2 FYNNEI come from the germline V gene. The CDR3 extends over 19 amino acids. CDR3 bases: TGTGCCAGCAGTGAAATCGTGGGACAGCTACGCTCTGGGGCCAACGTCCTGACTTTC. Residues: CASSEIVGQLRSGANVLTF.

This sequence joins TRBV27 and TRBJ2-1; 7 nucleotides line up with TRBD1. Unmatched junction bases numbered 7, after V lost 5 bases and J lost 0 bases. Germline CDR1 and CDR2: MNHEY and SMNVEV (reference sequence). The CDR3 runs 16 residues. The CDR3 DNA follows: TGTGCCAGCAGTCCCCCAGGGGGAAGCTCCTACAATGAGCAGTTCTTC. Protein product: CASSPPGGSSYNEQFF.

This chain uses TRBV7-2 with TRBJ1-2, with TRBD1 identical over 10 bases. V was pared by 1 base and J by 8 bases, with 7 bases of the junction left unmatched. The CDR3 spans 15 residues. Looked up from germline, CDR1 is SGHTA and CDR2 is FQGNSA. The CDR3 here is CASSLDGTGARGYTF. CDR3 DNA sequence: TGTGCCAGCAGCTTAGACGGGACAGGGGCCCGGGGCTACACCTTC.

The gene calls are TRBV15 and TRBJ2-1; 9 positions match TRBD1. The CDR3 spans 14 residues. The V and J ends lost 8 bases and 0 bases, in that order; junction bases with no gene match: 2. The germline V gene has CDR1 LNHNV and CDR2 YYDKDF (reference sequence). DNA for the CDR3: TGTGCCACCGGACAGGGGAGCTCCTACAATGAGCAGTTCTTC. Translated, it gives CATGQGSSYNEQFF.

This clone was detected only once. The genes are TRBV5-1 and TRBJ2-7, with 7 bases that match TRBD2. The trim removed 1 base at V and 3 bases at J, leaving 10 bases unmatched. The CDR3 is made up of 16 amino acids. Per germline, CDR1 SGHRS and CDR2 YFSETQ. The DNA of the CDR3 is TGCGCCAGCAGCTTGACTCCTAGCGGAGAGGGCTACGAGCAGTACTTC. This gives the protein CASSLTPSGEGYEQYF.

The chain recombines TRBV5-1 with TRBJ2-5, with 8 bases fitting TRBD2. The germline CDR1 and CDR2 sequences are SGHRS and YFSETQ. The ends lost 2 bases at V and 5 bases at J; junction bases unmatched: 5. The CDR3 has 14 residues. The CDR3 region has the DNA TGCGCCAGCAGCTTAACTAGCGGAAAGGAGACCCAGTACTTC. It yields the protein CASSLTSGKETQYF.

V usage is TRBV7-8 and J usage is TRBJ2-1, with TRBD1 identical over 9 bases. This CDR3 is built from 14 residues. The V and J ends lost 5 bases and 5 bases, in that order; junction bases with no gene match: 4. Germline V gene lookup returns CDR1 SGHVS and CDR2 FQNEAQ. The CDR3 sequence is CASSEWTGDNEQFF. CDR3 nucleotides: TGTGCCAGCAGCGAATGGACAGGGGACAATGAGCAGTTCTTC.

The V call is TRBV7-7, the J call TRBJ2-5, with a weak D call TRBD1 (6 bases). The V end was cut by 5 bases, the J end by 4 bases, with 14 bases between. Per germline, CDR1 SSHAT and CDR2 FNYEAQ (reference sequence). The CDR3 covers 14 residues. CDR3 in amino acids: CASSPKGVGETQYF. The CDR3 DNA sequence: TGTGCCAGCAGCCCCAAGGGGGTAGGAGAGACCCAGTACTTC.

The rearrangement links TRBV7-2 to TRBJ1-1; no firm D call. Germline CDR1 and CDR2: SGHTA and FQGNSA. The CDR3 is 14 amino acids. V was pared by 5 bases and J by 4 bases, with 14 bases between. In DNA form, the CDR3 reads TGTGCCAGCAGCCCACTGCCCGTCGGCACTGAAGCTTTCTTT. It yields the protein CASSPLPVGTEAFF.

This clone was seen a handful of times. The chain combines TRBV2 with TRBJ2-1, with D hard to call. The germline V gene has CDR1 SNHLY and CDR2 FYNNEI. Between the trimmed V and J ends, which lost 6 bases and 8 bases, there was a span of 11 bases. The CDR3 is 12 residues long. This chain's CDR3 is CASRTSVDEQFF. The CDR3 DNA sequence: TGTGCCAGCAGGACTTCGGTCGATGAGCAGTTCTTC.

A single count supports this clone. The rearrangement uses TRBV2 and TRBJ2-3; possible D gene TRBD1, 5 bases. This CDR3 is built from 15 residues. Germline loops: CDR1 SNHLY, CDR2 FYNNEI. V gave up 6 bases and J gave up 0 bases, with 13 bases separating them. The CDR3 loop reads CASSAQGFSTDTQYF. CDR3 sequence (DNA): TGTGCCAGCAGCGCCCAGGGATTCAGCACAGATACGCAGTATTTT.

The J gene is TRBJ2-6, the V gene TRBV15; D is perhaps TRBD1 (5 bases). The CDR3 is 19 residues long. The germline V and J ends were trimmed by 1 base and 1 base, with 17 bases remaining between them. CDR1 and CDR2 from the germline V gene are LNHNV and YYDKDF (reference sequence). The CDR3 coding sequence is TGTGCCACCAGCAGAGGACATCGGACACCACATTCTGGGGCCAACGTCCTGACTTTC. This codes for CATSRGHRTPHSGANVLTF. The variable domain in full, completed from reference TRBV15 and TRBJ2-6, reads DAMVIQNPRYQVTQFGKPVTLSCSQTLNHNVMYWYQQKSSQAPKLLFHYYDKDFNNEADTPDNFQSRRPNTSFCFLDIRSPGLGDTAMYLCATSRGHRTPHSGANVLTFGAGSRLTVL.

V gene TRBV29-1 combines with J gene TRBJ2-2, with 8 positions matching TRBD1. The CDR3 consists of 14 residues. V was pared by 6 bases and J by 7 bases, with 10 bases of the junction left unmatched. CDR1 and CDR2 (germline): SQVTM, ANQGSEA. CDR3 in amino acids: CSVPAGTGIGELFF. The CDR3 DNA follows: TGCAGCGTCCCAGCCGGGACAGGAATCGGGGAGCTGTTTTTT.

Concerning this clone itself: At one end, the junction sequence differs from germline, possibly due to a read error. Additional DNA sequences in this sample encode the identical CDR3. The gene calls are TRBV4-1 and TRBJ2-3; tentatively, D is TRBD1 (5 bases). Germline V gene sequence: CDR1 MGHRA, CDR2 YSYEKL. The CDR3 runs 15 residues. Here the CDR3 reads CASSQADRGTDTQYF. The CDR3, as DNA: TGCGCCAGTAGCCAAGCCGACAGAGGCACAGATACGCAGTATTTT.

With regard to this clone: At one end, the junction sequence differs from germline, possibly due to a read error. This rearrangement joins TRBV5-1 to TRBJ2-3; 7 bases match TRBD2. Looked up from germline, CDR1 is SGHRS and CDR2 is YFSETQ. The CDR3 is made up of 13 amino acids. CDR3 sequence: CASSSTSTDTQYF. CDR3 nucleotides: TGCGCCAGCAGCTCGACTAGCACCGATACGCAGTATTTT. Variable domain in full (rest from reference TRBV5-1 and TRBJ2-3): KAGVTQTPRYLIKTRGQQVTLSCSPISGHRSVSWYQQTPGQGLQFLFEYFSETQRNKGNFPGRFSGRQFSNSRSEMNVSTLELGDSALYLCASSSTSTDTQYFGPGTRLTVL.

This clone was picked up a small number of times. The J gene is TRBJ1-4, the V gene TRBV29-1; D unresolved. The CDR3 length is 12 residues. Trimming pared 7 bases from V and 2 bases from J, leaving 8 bases between. Germline V lookup: CDR1 SQVTM, CDR2 ANQGSEA. CDR3 DNA sequence: TGCAGCGCCGCGGAGACTAATGAAAAACTGTTTTTT. Its translation is CSAAETNEKLFF.

The table lists this clone with a few counts. The V gene is TRBV6-5, the J gene TRBJ1-4; D call uncertain. The CDR3 consists of 14 residues. The germline gives CDR1 MNHEY, CDR2 SVGAGI. Trimming took 4 bases from V and 8 from J, leaving 14 bases between them. CDR3: CASSSSDLREKLFF. CDR3 in DNA: TGTGCCAGCAGTTCTTCAGACCTTCGGGAAAAACTGTTTTTT.

This clone was seen more than once but under ten times. The chain carries TRBV14 and TRBJ2-4; no firm D call. Trimming took 3 bases from V and 0 from J, leaving 9 bases between them. There are 15 residues in the CDR3. CDR1 and CDR2 (germline): SGHDN, FVKESK. This CDR3 is CASSQTGLAKNIQYF. CDR3 DNA sequence: TGTGCCAGCAGCCAGACGGGCCTAGCCAAAAACATTCAGTACTTC.

V and J are TRBV27 and TRBJ1-1, with 7 bases aligning to TRBD1. CDR1 MNHEY and CDR2 SMNVEV come from the germline V gene (reference sequence). The CDR3 runs 15 residues. Germline trimming cut 1 base from V and 4 bases from J; bases unmatched to any gene: 6. The CDR3 DNA sequence: TGTGCCAGCAGTTTATATGGGAGGGGGCTCACTGAAGCTTTCTTT. Amino acid sequence: CASSLYGRGLTEAFF.

This clone was detected only a few times. The chain carries TRBV6-6 and TRBJ1-2; 7 nucleotides agree with TRBD1. Germline trimming cut 6 bases from V and 8 bases from J; bases unmatched to any gene: 9. This CDR3 is 13 amino acids long. Germline loops: CDR1 MNHNY, CDR2 SVGAGI (reference sequence). The CDR3 DNA reads as TGTGCCAGCAGCTCAAGGGGGCAAGGGGGCTACACCTTC. Encoded protein: CASSSRGQGGYTF.

The chain carries TRBV11-3 and TRBJ1-1, with D hard to call. The V end lost 0 bases, the J end lost 1 base, and 6 bases lay between the germline ends. This CDR3 is built from 14 residues. Germline V CDR1 and CDR2: SGHNT, YENEEA. For the CDR3, the DNA is TGTGCCAGCAGCTTAGAGCACGGGAACACTGAAGCTTTCTTT. It is translated as CASSLEHGNTEAFF.